The 25 T cell receptor beta chains below were found in one sample sequenced in a study of early T cells in non-severe SARS-CoV-2 infection (dated by TCRdb to the early 2020s). Receptors were amplified or captured by 5' RACE. The listed sequencing device is NextSeq 500. TCRdb ran its own pipeline on the public reads, namely fastp trimming at Q25 and MiXCR clone calling, and kept in-frame beta chains. Each CDR3 protein appears once, grouped with its most common genes and DNA. This sample has about 52,000 distinct CDR3 sequences in its table, and around 10% of those were observed once. In total, the top ten clones hold less than 15% of the sample. Sequenced material: whole blood. The receptors originated from an adult who was a healthcare worker with PCR-confirmed SARS-CoV-2 infection or an uninfected control (not recorded which).

This clonotype was observed a handful of times. J is TRBJ2-7 and V is TRBV7-2; 7 bases agree with TRBD1. The CDR3 is 16 residues long. CDR1 is SGHTA, CDR2 FQGNSA, per germline. Unmatched junction bases numbered 9, after V lost 1 base and J lost 3 bases. CDR3 bases: TGTGCCAGCAGCTTAGGTGAACAGGGGACGGGCTACGAGCAGTACTTC. It yields the protein CASSLGEQGTGYEQYF.

This clonotype was recorded a few times. Written as DNA, the CDR3 is TGTGCCAGCAGCGTCGGGAGGTACACTGAAGCTTTCTTT. This sequence encodes CASSVGRYTEAFF. The rearrangement joins TRBV3-1 to TRBJ1-1; no reliable D call. The germline CDR1 and CDR2 sequences are LGHDT and YNNKEL (reference sequence). V lost 5 bases to trimming and J lost 3 bases, with 10 bases between them. This CDR3 comprises 13 residues. The entire variable domain, with the rest obtained from reference TRBV3-1 and TRBJ1-1, is as follows: DTAVSQTPKYLVTQMGNDKSIKCEQNLGHDTMYWYKQDSKKFLKIMFSYNNKELIINETVPNRFSPKSPDKAHLNLHINSLELGDSAVYFCASSVGRYTEAFFGQGTRLTVV.

This clonotype has just a few counts. The chain carries TRBV15 and TRBJ1-2, with TRBD1 as a possible D gene (5 bases). V shed 7 bases and J shed 1 base, with 22 bases lying between them. Germline CDR1 LNHNV, CDR2 YYDKDF (reference sequence). CDR3 length equals 17 residues. CDR3 sequence: CATTSGDGADFNYGYTF. The CDR3 nucleotides are TGTGCCACCACCAGCGGTGATGGGGCAGATTTTAACTATGGCTACACCTTC.

CDR3 residues: CASSRPTDSNQPQHF. The CDR3 nucleotides read TGTGCCAGCAGTCGCCCGACTGATAGCAATCAGCCCCAGCATTTT. J is TRBJ1-5 and V is TRBV6-6; D is ambiguous. CDR3 length equals 15 residues. Germline V CDR1 and CDR2: MNHNY, SVGAGI (reference sequence). V lost 5 bases, J lost 0 bases, and 11 bases lay in between.

In this sample, this clonotype turned up many times. V gene TRBV20-1 combines with J gene TRBJ2-3; tentative D call: TRBD2 (6 bases). The CDR3 spans 15 residues. Trimming stripped 0 bases from V and 4 bases from J, with 14 bases between. Looked up from germline, CDR1 is DFQATT and CDR2 is SNEGSKA (reference sequence). The CDR3 DNA sequence: TGCAGTGCTAGAGAATACGGTCGCGGGGCAGATACGCAGTATTTT. This translates into CSAREYGRGADTQYF.

This clonotype has at least ten counts. This chain links TRBV5-1 with TRBJ2-5; maybe TRBD1 (5 bases). CDR1 is SGHRS, CDR2 YFSETQ, per germline. The CDR3 extends over 15 amino acids. V lost 0 bases to trimming and J lost 2 bases, with 11 bases between them. CDR3 protein: CASSLADRRQETQYF. The CDR3 region has the DNA TGCGCCAGCAGCTTGGCTGACAGAAGACAAGAGACCCAGTACTTC.

This chain connects TRBV7-2 to TRBJ1-2; D gene unclear. The CDR3 consists of 14 residues. The ends were cut back, 2 bases at V and 4 bases at J, with 11 bases in the middle. CDR1 is SGHTA and CDR2 is FQGNSA in the germline V gene. CDR3 nucleotide sequence: TGTGCCAGCAGCTTACGAGCCTCCGTCTATGGCTACACCTTC. Amino acid sequence: CASSLRASVYGYTF.

There are many counts of this clonotype. The rearrangement links TRBV20-1 to TRBJ1-5; D possibly corresponds to TRBD1 (6 bases). The V gene's germline CDR1 is DFQATT and CDR2 SNEGSKA (reference sequence). This CDR3 has 14 amino acids. Deletions cut 3 bases from V and 8 bases from J, with 17 bases between. CDR3 amino acids: CSARHGLRGEPQHF. Here the CDR3 DNA reads TGCAGTGCTAGGCATGGACTAAGGGGGGAGCCCCAGCATTTT.

The table lists this clonotype with many counts. The V and J genes are TRBV23-1 and TRBJ2-3; D is ambiguous. TRBV23-1 is sorted into the ORF group, with uncertain function. V gave up 6 bases and J gave up 2 bases, with 12 bases separating them. The CDR3 has 14 amino acids. This CDR3 is CASRNPEPTDTQYF. The DNA for the CDR3 is TGCGCCAGCAGAAATCCAGAGCCCACAGATACGCAGTATTTT.

This sequence joins TRBV12-3 or TRBV12-4 and TRBJ2-1; TRBD1 aligns across 10 bases. V shed 10 bases and J 5 bases; nucleotides not matched to a gene: 14. This CDR3 comprises 16 residues. The CDR3 DNA is TGTGCCATTCAAGGGGTCCGGGACAGGGGCGACAATGAGCAGTTCTTC. Amino acids: CAIQGVRDRGDNEQFF.

This clonotype was detected many times. This chain connects TRBV29-1 to TRBJ2-7; D is perhaps TRBD1 or TRBD2 (5 bases each). Germline values: CDR1 SQVTM, CDR2 ANQGSEA. The CDR3 totals 11 residues. V dropped 4 bases and J dropped 7 bases, with 11 bases sitting between them. CDR3 loop: CSVAGSSEQYF. In nucleotides, the CDR3 is TGCAGCGTTGCAGGGAGTAGTGAGCAGTACTTC.

This clonotype was counted between two and nine times. The chain joins TRBV12-5 to TRBJ2-3; 9 bases agree with TRBD2. The CDR3 covers 18 residues. Unmatched junction bases numbered 12, after V lost 0 bases and J lost 5 bases. Germline V lookup: CDR1 LGHNT, CDR2 FRNRAP. Here the CDR3 DNA reads TGTGCTAGTGGTTTGGTAGTCCAGCGGGGGGCGAGTGAAGATACGCAGTATTTT. It translates to CASGLVVQRGASEDTQYF.

Many counts were recorded for this clonotype. The chain employs TRBV20-1 and TRBJ2-7; 10 bases are a match to TRBD1. CDR1 and CDR2 (germline): DFQATT, SNEGSKA (reference sequence). The J segment lost 3 bases and the V segment lost 5 bases, leaving 7 bases of the junction unmatched. This CDR3 comprises 14 residues. In nucleotides, the CDR3 is TGCAGTGCTCCTCCGGGACAGGGGATCTACGAGCAGTACTTC. Translation gives CSAPPGQGIYEQYF.

There are a few counts of this clonotype. The V gene is TRBV2, the J gene TRBJ1-4; maybe TRBD1 (6 bases). In germline, CDR1 is SNHLY, CDR2 FYNNEI. The length of the CDR3 is 14 residues. The V end was cut by 6 bases, the J end by 8 bases, with 16 bases between. The CDR3 DNA reads as TGTGCCAGCAGACTCCAGGGGATTAGAGAAAAACTGTTTTTT. The encoded protein is CASRLQGIREKLFF. Looking up the rest from reference TRBV2 and TRBJ1-4 gives the full variable domain: EPEVTQTPSHQVTQMGQEVILRCVPISNHLYFYWYRQILGQKVEFLVSFYNNEISEKSEIFDDQFSVERPDGSNFTLKIRSTKLEDSAMYFCASRLQGIREKLFFGSGTQLSVL.

Ten or more counts support this clonotype. The chain is built from TRBV4-2 and TRBJ1-4; D possibly corresponds to TRBD1 (6 bases). The CDR3 runs 14 residues. Germline V gene sequence: CDR1 LGHNA, CDR2 YNFKEQ. Trimming removed 3 bases at V and 6 bases at J, with 11 bases between. This CDR3 reads CASSQRGVHEKLFF. CDR3 nucleotides: TGTGCCAGCAGCCAGAGGGGGGTTCATGAAAAACTGTTTTTT.

This clonotype was picked up many times. This chain's CDR3 is CASSLTGPDTQYF. As DNA, the CDR3 is TGTGCCAGCAGCTTAACAGGCCCAGATACGCAGTATTTT. The chain links TRBV11-2 to TRBJ2-3, with a possible D match to TRBD1 (5 bases). Between the trimmed V and J ends, which lost 2 bases and 4 bases, there was a span of 7 bases. Germline assignment: CDR1 SGHAT and CDR2 FQNNGV. There are 13 residues in the CDR3. Full variable domain (missing parts from reference TRBV11-2 and TRBJ2-3): EAGVAQSPRYKIIEKRQSVAFWCNPISGHATLYWYQQILGQGPKLLIQFQNNGVVDDSQLPKDRFSAERLKGVDSTLKIQPAKLEDSAVYLCASSLTGPDTQYFGPGTRLTVL.

There are many counts of this clonotype. V and J are TRBV10-3 and TRBJ1-3; unclear D gene. Germline loops: CDR1 ENHRY, CDR2 SYGVKD. This CDR3 spans 11 amino acids. V lost 6 bases and J 6 bases, leaving 6 bases between the germline ends. In nucleotides, the CDR3 is TGTGCCATCAGGCGAGAAAACACCATATATTTT. Its protein product is CAIRRENTIYF.

The chain links TRBV14 to TRBJ1-1, with D perhaps matching TRBD1 (5 bases). Germline-derived CDR1 and CDR2 are SGHDN and FVKESK. This CDR3 is 14 amino acids long. V dropped 1 base and J dropped 9 bases, with 15 bases sitting between them. This chain's CDR3 is CASSQGSRVDKAFF. CDR3 DNA: TGTGCCAGCAGCCAAGGGAGCAGGGTCGATAAAGCTTTCTTT.

This clonotype appeared many times. The chain employs TRBV7-2 and TRBJ2-3; the D call may be TRBD1 or TRBD2 (5 bases each). The CDR3 has 15 residues. Deletions cut 5 bases from V and 2 bases from J, with 14 bases between. Germline lookup yields CDR1 SGHTA and CDR2 FQGNSA. The CDR3 here is CASSPAPGTTDTQYF. The CDR3 DNA reads as TGTGCCAGCAGCCCCGCCCCAGGGACCACAGATACGCAGTATTTT.

Many counts were recorded for this clonotype. The CDR3 region has the DNA TGTGCCAGCAGCTTTACCCATGGGTCGCCTGCATTAAACATTCAGTACTTC. Translating it yields CASSFTHGSPALNIQYF. J is TRBJ2-4 and V is TRBV7-9, with D unclear. V dropped 3 bases and J dropped 6 bases, with 21 bases sitting between them. Germline V CDR1 and CDR2: SEHNR, FQNEAQ (reference sequence). The CDR3 is made up of 17 amino acids.

At least ten counts were recorded for this clonotype. The V gene is TRBV20-1, the J gene TRBJ2-1; 8 nucleotides align to TRBD2. The germline gives CDR1 DFQATT, CDR2 SNEGSKA (reference sequence). Trimming at V came to 1 base and at J to 3 bases, leaving 5 bases not matched to a gene. The CDR3 is 15 amino acids. The CDR3 here is CSARGTSGLYNEQFF. The CDR3 region has the DNA TGCAGTGCTAGAGGAACTAGCGGCCTCTACAATGAGCAGTTCTTC.

This rearrangement joins TRBV7-2 to TRBJ2-1; 7 bases fit TRBD2. The CDR3 consists of 14 residues. V gave up 0 bases and J gave up 8 bases; unmatched junction bases: 4. The germline V gene has CDR1 SGHTA and CDR2 FQGNSA. The chain's CDR3 is CASSLALGGYEQFF. The CDR3 region has the DNA TGTGCCAGCAGCTTAGCGCTGGGGGGGTATGAGCAGTTCTTC.

The sample holds many counts of this clonotype. J is TRBJ2-3 and V is TRBV20-1; D might be TRBD2 (6 bases). Germline CDR1 and CDR2: DFQATT and SNEGSKA (reference sequence). This CDR3 comprises 15 residues. V lost 0 bases to trimming and J lost 5 bases, with 15 bases between them. The CDR3 spells CSARDSGNRGDTQYF. CDR3 nucleotide sequence: TGCAGTGCTAGAGATAGCGGAAATCGGGGAGATACGCAGTATTTT.

This clonotype was detected only a few times. V and J are TRBV7-2 and TRBJ2-3; 10 nucleotides match TRBD2. Germline V gene data show CDR1 as SGHTA and CDR2 as FQGNSA. This CDR3 contains 17 residues. With 1 base clipped from V and 5 bases from J, the junction kept 9 bases outside the gene matches. The CDR3 spells CASSLVGTSGVGDTQYF. The CDR3 DNA follows: TGTGCCAGCAGCTTAGTGGGTACTAGCGGGGTTGGAGATACGCAGTATTTT.

This clonotype was seen ten or more times. Here the CDR3 reads CASSLYPTTASYGYTF. CDR3 coding DNA: TGTGCCAGCAGCTTGTACCCAACGACAGCCTCCTATGGCTACACCTTC. The chain joins TRBV5-4 to TRBJ1-2; D might be TRBD1 (5 bases). From germline, CDR1 is SGHNT and CDR2 YYREEE (reference sequence). V gave up 1 base and J gave up 4 bases, with 17 bases separating them. This CDR3 is built from 16 residues.